This T cell receptor beta chain derives from a study of shared T cell receptors in the human thymus (dated by TCRdb to the early 2020s). Describing the broader study: The study examined how self-reactive, shared T-cell receptor alpha chains are generated in the human thymus.

Library preparation was by the immunoSEQ multiplex PCR assay. TCRdb obtained this table from immuneACCESS and retained in-frame rearrangements with V and J assigned. These tables miss some clones; where compared with another copy, unresolved V genes account for less than half of the shortfall, and the remainder is unexplained. The sample profile shows about 730,000 clones; over 75% of them were found once. The top ten clonotypes cover around 0.0094% of the sample. In regard to this clone: This clone's antigen is unknown. The germline gene is not matched at one end of the junction; a read error may be the cause.

These records were also assigned to another study, of human thymus T cells. Per the second study: The donors were immunologically healthy infants in Finland who had open corrective cardiac surgery for congenital heart defects. The thymus tissue came from surgical resects taken out during corrective cardiac surgery. Both the thymic and the peripheral blood repertoires appeared to show biased V and J gene segment usage. Highly overlapping thymic TCR repertoires among unrelated individuals were reported in the related research. TCR alpha and beta repertoires from seven to nine infant thymus samples and four related peripheral blood samples were characterized in the study. Donor ages ranged from roughly 7 to 250 days, and the cohort comprised 5 to 7 male and a couple of female infants. Thymocytes were released mechanically from tissue and stored at -70 °C as pellets of 10-30 million cells. A QIAsymphony instrument was used to extract genomic DNA from frozen cell pellets. TCRB and TCRAD loci were amplified from a standardized quantity of quality-controlled genomic DNA using the immunoSEQ multiplex PCR assay. Amplicons spanned the V(D)J region at a length sufficient to cover the CDR3 and identify V and J genes. Amplicon sequencing was performed on an Illumina platform through the commercial immunoSEQ service. Primer bias and sequencing errors were corrected using previously described methods, and TCRAD and TCRB definitions followed the IMGT database. The repertoires were analysed using immunoSEQ Analyzer 3.0 and VDJTools for basic statistics, V/J segment usage, diversity estimates, rarefaction and pairwise overlap. To estimate diversity, the Chao1, ChaoE, Efron-Thisted, Shannon and inverse Simpson indices were applied, and diversity was also estimated on datasets down-sampled to the smallest sample. Repertoire overlap was determined by strict matching of CDR3 nucleotide sequence, V gene and J gene, and Jaccard-based multidimensional scaling clustering was applied. On average, about 800,000 unique TCRB clonotypes were obtained from thymus samples, compared with roughly 84,000 from blood samples.

The sample comprised thymocytes. This clonotype originated in a girl less than two years old with a congenital heart defect. Donor details come from another sample of the same person, matched by shared clones.

The nucleotides read TGTGCCAGTAGGATAGCTGATACGCAGTATTTT. This sequence encodes CASRIADTQYF. Here the chain combines TRBV19 and TRBJ2-3, with the D gene uncertain. The CDR3 holds 11 amino acids from the cysteine to the phenylalanine. Solely the CDR3 DNA is kept, with 33 bases framed from the first base. CDR1 and CDR2 (LNHDA, SQIVND) derive from the germline V gene (reference sequence).